A single sample is the source of the 19 T cell receptor beta chains below, sequenced in a study of blood T cell repertoires in COVID-19. Data came from immunoSEQ multiplex PCR; TCRdb stores just in-frame clones and leaves some out. The data hold around 150,000 clones, with 80% to 85% observed a single time. The specimen was peripheral blood. The receptors here all came from a woman aged 55 to 70 with acute or convalescent COVID-19.

The chain recombines TRBV30 with TRBJ1-1; no firm D call. Trimming cost V 0 bases and J 10 bases, with 12 bases left between them. CDR3 length: 12 residues. Germline V gene sequence: CDR1 GTSNPN, CDR2 SVGIG (reference sequence). This CDR3 reads CAWSVRVTGAFF. The DNA of the CDR3 is TGTGCCTGGAGTGTACGGGTGACGGGAGCTTTCTTT.

This rearrangement joins TRBV10-3 to TRBJ2-1; D perhaps matches TRBD1 (7 bases). Germline V gene lookup returns CDR1 ENHRY and CDR2 SYGVKD. V was pared by 5 bases and J by 7 bases, with 12 bases between. This CDR3 region has 13 residues. This chain's CDR3 is CAISISGGNEQFF. The CDR3, as DNA: TGTGCCATCAGTATTTCAGGGGGGAATGAGCAGTTCTTC.

V is TRBV7-9 and J is TRBJ2-3; TRBD2 matches 10 bases. CDR3 length equals 16 residues. CDR1 is SEHNR and CDR2 is FQNEAQ in the germline V gene (reference sequence). V was pared by 5 bases and J by 6 bases, with 11 bases of the junction left unmatched. DNA of the CDR3: TGTGCCAGCAGCCCCCCGTTAGCGGGAGGCGGGGATACGCAGTATTTT. Its translation: CASSPPLAGGGDTQYF.

This clone was seen more than once but under ten times. The chain links TRBV7-6 to TRBJ2-7, with D hard to call. Between the trimmed V and J ends, which lost 5 bases and 3 bases, there was a span of 11 bases. The CDR3 consists of 13 residues. In germline, CDR1 is SGHVS, CDR2 FNYEAQ. The CDR3 DNA follows: TGTGCCAGCAGCCGCCGACTCCTCTACGAGCAGTACTTC. Translation: CASSRRLLYEQYF.

This chain joins TRBV5-1 and TRBJ1-1, with D uncertain. With 4 bases removed from V and 5 bases from J, the gap between germline ends came to 15 bases. This CDR3 has 14 residues. Germline V lookup: CDR1 SGHRS, CDR2 YFSETQ. Written as DNA, the CDR3 is TGCGCCAGCAGCCCGACTTTAGGAGGGACTGAAGCTTTCTTT. This sequence encodes CASSPTLGGTEAFF.

The rearrangement uses TRBV7-8 and TRBJ2-7; no reliable D call. Between the trimmed V and J ends, which lost 1 base and 1 base, there was a span of 8 bases. From germline, CDR1 is SGHVS and CDR2 FQNEAQ. This CDR3 region has 14 residues. The CDR3 DNA reads TGTGCCAGCAGCTTAGGACCCGGGTCCTACGAGCAGTACTTC. Its translation is CASSLGPGSYEQYF.

In this sample, this clone turned up a few times. The chain couples TRBV27 to TRBJ2-2, with D perhaps matching TRBD1 (6 bases). CDR1 MNHEY and CDR2 SMNVEV come from the germline V gene (reference sequence). This CDR3 is 16 amino acids long. Trimming pared 0 bases from V and 5 bases from J, leaving 13 bases between. The CDR3 sequence: CASSLSRVGGTGELFF. As DNA, the CDR3 is TGTGCCAGCAGTTTATCTAGGGTAGGGGGTACCGGGGAGCTGTTTTTT.

A few counts support this clone. V usage is TRBV28 and J usage is TRBJ1-3; 9 positions match TRBD1. After removal of 9 bases from V and 0 bases from J, the junction contained 9 bases not matched to a gene. Germline V lookup: CDR1 MDHEN, CDR2 SYDVKM. The CDR3 extends over 16 amino acids. Here the CDR3 reads CASFSGTGLSGNTIYF. CDR3 bases: TGTGCCAGTTTCTCCGGGACAGGGCTCTCTGGAAACACCATATATTTT.

This clone was found once. The gene calls are TRBV15 and TRBJ1-4; no reliable D call. Germline assignment: CDR1 LNHNV and CDR2 YYDKDF (reference sequence). The CDR3 is made up of 14 amino acids. V was clipped by 0 bases and J by 4 bases, with 6 bases between them. CDR3 sequence: CATSRELNNEKLFF. As DNA, the CDR3 is TGTGCCACCAGCAGAGAACTGAATAATGAAAAACTGTTTTTT.

This chain joins TRBV29-1 and TRBJ2-5; D is perhaps TRBD1 (5 bases). Trimming took off 4 bases at V and 3 bases at J, with 15 bases between the two ends. Germline V gene data show CDR1 as SQVTM and CDR2 as ANQGSEA. The CDR3 contains 14 residues. The DNA of the CDR3 is TGCAGCGTTGTCGCCAGGGCTGGGAAAGAGACCCAGTACTTC. It encodes CSVVARAGKETQYF.

This clone was counted between two and nine times. V is TRBV9 and J is TRBJ1-1; D uncertain. V was cut by 1 base and J by 1 base, with 8 bases left in between. Germline V CDR1 and CDR2: SGDLS, YYNGEE. The CDR3 length is 14 residues. CDR3 residues: CASSVSPGNTEAFF. In DNA form, the CDR3 reads TGTGCCAGCAGCGTATCCCCAGGGAACACTGAAGCTTTCTTT.

In DNA form, the CDR3 reads TGTGCCAGCAGCTCGACCCAGGGGGCAAATGAAAAACTGTTTTTT. Translating gives CASSSTQGANEKLFF. The genes are TRBV7-9 and TRBJ1-4; TRBD1 matches 8 bases. This CDR3 contains 15 residues. Unmatched junction bases numbered 6, after V lost 4 bases and J lost 5 bases. Per the germline V gene, CDR1 is SEHNR and CDR2 is FQNEAQ (reference sequence).

The chain is built from TRBV11-3 and TRBJ1-5; possibly TRBD1 for D (5 bases). The V gene's germline CDR1 is SGHNT and CDR2 YENEEA. Trimming left V 5 bases short and J 3 bases short, with 17 bases between. The CDR3 loop spans 16 amino acids. In DNA, the CDR3 is TGTGCCAGCAGCCACCAGGGACTTACTATCAATCAGCCCCAGCATTTT. Translation: CASSHQGLTINQPQHF.

This clone was found a few times. This chain joins TRBV6-2 or TRBV6-3 and TRBJ1-5; D gene ambiguous. Germline V CDR1 and CDR2: MNHEY, SVGEGT. V lost 6 bases and J 7 bases, leaving 19 bases between the germline ends. This CDR3 comprises 15 residues. CDR3: CASSLLGRVSQPQHF. DNA of the CDR3: TGTGCCAGCAGCCTACTCGGGCGGGTGTCCCAGCCCCAGCATTTT.

The sample holds one count of this clone. The sample holds other DNA sequences that translate to the same CDR3. This chain connects TRBV28 to TRBJ1-3; D unresolved. CDR1 and CDR2 (germline): MDHEN, SYDVKM. This CDR3 has 14 residues. Trimming cost V 7 bases and J 0 bases, with 10 bases left between them. The CDR3 DNA is TGTGCCAGCACGCGGGTTCTCTCTGGAAACACCATATATTTT. Protein product: CASTRVLSGNTIYF.

The chain is built from TRBV2 and TRBJ1-5; 7 positions match TRBD1. Looked up from germline, CDR1 is SNHLY and CDR2 is FYNNEI. The CDR3 is 15 residues long. After removal of 3 bases from V and 5 bases from J, the junction contained 7 bases not matched to a gene. CDR3 sequence reads: CASSETGSLDQPQHF. The CDR3 coding sequence is TGTGCCAGCAGTGAGACAGGGAGTTTGGATCAGCCCCAGCATTTT.

This clone appeared once. Other nucleotide sequences from this sample produce the same CDR3. This rearrangement joins TRBV18 to TRBJ1-5; a possible D gene is TRBD1 (6 bases). The germline CDR1 and CDR2 sequences are KGHSH and LQKENI. The CDR3 is 13 amino acids. V was clipped by 1 base and J by 7 bases, with 8 bases between them. The chain's CDR3 is CASSPQGDQPQHF. The CDR3 nucleotides are TGTGCCAGCTCACCACAGGGGGACCAGCCCCAGCATTTT.

The rearrangement uses TRBV15 and TRBJ1-5, with 11 positions matching TRBD1. The J segment lost 6 bases and the V segment lost 0 bases, leaving 7 bases of the junction unmatched. CDR1 LNHNV and CDR2 YYDKDF come from the germline V gene (reference sequence). This CDR3 contains 17 residues. The CDR3 reads CATSREPGTGGGQPQHF. CDR3 bases: TGTGCCACCAGCAGAGAGCCAGGGACAGGGGGAGGTCAGCCCCAGCATTTT.

This chain connects TRBV25-1 to TRBJ2-3; 8 positions agree with TRBD2. Germline loops: CDR1 MGHDK, CDR2 SYGVNS. V gave up 8 bases and J gave up 6 bases; unmatched junction bases: 7. This CDR3 region has 13 residues. Here the CDR3 DNA reads TGTGCCAGCGCCGGGACTAGTGTGGATACGCAGTATTTT. This codes for CASAGTSVDTQYF. The entire variable domain, with the rest obtained from reference TRBV25-1 and TRBJ2-3, is as follows: EADIYQTPRYLVIGTGKKITLECSQTMGHDKMYWYQQDPGMELHLIHYSYGVNSTEKGDLSSESTVSRIRTEHFPLTLESARPSHTSQYLCASAGTSVDTQYFGPGTRLTVL.